The 16 T cell receptor beta chains listed next were all sequenced from one sample in a study of cytomegalovirus exposure and HLA in healthy donors. Primers: 60 Vbeta forward and 13 Jbeta reverse. The method was immunoSEQ multiplex PCR; TCRdb's version includes in-frame clones alone and lacks a portion of them. The data show 90,000 to 150,000 clones, 77% seen once. Sequenced input: PBMCs. These receptors were taken from a man aged 40-49 years in good health and CMV-seropositive.

The chain couples TRBV5-5 to TRBJ1-6; TRBD1 matches 8 bases. V dropped 4 bases and J dropped 4; count of bases not matched to a gene: 4. The V gene's germline CDR1 is SGHKS and CDR2 YYEKEE (reference sequence). This CDR3 comprises 15 residues. This chain's CDR3 is CASSPRTGYNSPLHF. The CDR3 nucleotides read TGTGCCAGCAGCCCCAGGACAGGGTATAATTCACCCCTCCACTTT.

The rearrangement uses TRBV27 and TRBJ1-2; a possible D gene is TRBD1 (6 bases). CDR1 and CDR2 (germline): MNHEY, SMNVEV (reference sequence). The CDR3 is 16 residues long. Trimming cost V 4 bases and J 4 bases, with 19 bases left between them. The chain's CDR3 is CASSSDLGALGYGYTF. DNA for the CDR3: TGTGCCAGCAGTTCCGACCTGGGGGCCCTGGGCTATGGCTACACCTTC.

This clone was recorded a few times. The V gene is TRBV2, the J gene TRBJ1-5; a weak D match, TRBD1 (6 bases). CDR1 is SNHLY, CDR2 FYNNEI, per germline. With 6 bases removed from V and 5 bases from J, the gap between germline ends came to 11 bases. This CDR3 contains 13 residues. CDR3 DNA: TGTGCCAGCAGAATACAGGGATATCAGCCCCAGCATTTT. Its translation: CASRIQGYQPQHF. The full variable domain, its missing parts supplied by reference TRBV2 and TRBJ1-5, is EPEVTQTPSHQVTQMGQEVILRCVPISNHLYFYWYRQILGQKVEFLVSFYNNEISEKSEIFDDQFSVERPDGSNFTLKIRSTKLEDSAMYFCASRIQGYQPQHFGDGTRLSIL.

This sequence joins TRBV7-8 and TRBJ2-6, with a tentative D call TRBD1 (6 bases). CDR1 is SGHVS, CDR2 FQNEAQ, per germline. V shed 6 bases and J shed 15 bases, with 24 bases lying between them. CDR3 length: 15 amino acids. DNA of the CDR3: TGTGCCAGCAGTCTCATCAGGGGCCACGCCGCCGGCCTGACTTTC. Translating it yields CASSLIRGHAAGLTF. Using reference TRBV7-8 and TRBJ2-6 for the parts outside the CDR3, the full variable domain is GAGVSQSPRYKVAKRGQDVALRCDPISGHVSLFWYQQALGQGPEFLTYFQNEAQLDKSGLPSDRFFAERPEGSVSTLKIQRTQQEDSAVYLCASSLIRGHAAGLTFGAGSRLTVL.

The rearrangement joins TRBV28 to TRBJ2-2; 7 bases map to TRBD1. V trimming: 6 bases; J trimming: 2 bases; junction bases outside the gene matches: 3. Germline CDR1 MDHEN, CDR2 SYDVKM. CDR3 size: 14 residues. This CDR3 is CASRGTANTGELFF. The CDR3 DNA reads as TGTGCCAGCAGGGGGACAGCAAACACCGGGGAGCTGTTTTTT.

This clone was picked up one time. This rearrangement joins TRBV18 to TRBJ2-5; no reliable D call. The J call is in doubt because the DNA end fits TRBJ2-7 better. Germline lookup yields CDR1 KGHSH and CDR2 LQKENI. The CDR3 consists of 13 residues. CDR3 region: CASSPVRHYEQYF. CDR3 DNA sequence: TGTGCCAGCTCACCAGTGAGGCATTACGAGCAGTACTTC.

V gene TRBV2 combines with J gene TRBJ1-1; D might be TRBD1 (6 bases). Germline lookup yields CDR1 SNHLY and CDR2 FYNNEI. This CDR3 is built from 13 residues. Between the trimmed V and J ends, which lost 3 bases and 1 base, there was a span of 6 bases. The CDR3 here is CASSETGNTEAFF. In DNA form, the CDR3 reads TGTGCCAGCAGTGAGACAGGGAACACTGAAGCTTTCTTT. The entire variable domain, with the rest obtained from reference TRBV2 and TRBJ1-1, is as follows: EPEVTQTPSHQVTQMGQEVILRCVPISNHLYFYWYRQILGQKVEFLVSFYNNEISEKSEIFDDQFSVERPDGSNFTLKIRSTKLEDSAMYFCASSETGNTEAFFGQGTRLTVV.

The chain employs TRBV2 and TRBJ1-1; D uncertain. The CDR3 loop spans 14 amino acids. V was shortened by 8 bases and J by 0 bases, with 13 bases between the two germline ends. CDR1 is SNHLY and CDR2 is FYNNEI in the germline V gene. Here the CDR3 DNA reads TGTGCCAGCCGTAATGAACGGTTGAACACTGAAGCTTTCTTT. Protein: CASRNERLNTEAFF.

The chain couples TRBV28 to TRBJ2-7; a weak D match, TRBD2 (5 bases). V was clipped by 3 bases and J by 1 base, with 13 bases between them. The CDR3 length is 15 residues. Per the germline V gene, CDR1 is MDHEN and CDR2 is SYDVKM. The chain's CDR3 is CASSFFEGRSYEQYF. Here the CDR3 DNA reads TGTGCCAGCAGTTTTTTTGAGGGCCGATCCTACGAGCAGTACTTC.

The V call is TRBV7-2, the J call TRBJ2-7, with 8 bases aligning to TRBD1. CDR1 and CDR2 (germline): SGHTA, FQGNSA. The CDR3 length is 14 residues. The V gene end was trimmed by 0 bases and the J gene end by 7 bases; junction bases not matched to a gene: 5. As DNA, the CDR3 is TGTGCCAGCAGCTTAGCGCCAGGGGGCTGGGAGCAGTACTTC. It is translated as CASSLAPGGWEQYF. Based on the CDR3 plus reference TRBV7-2 and TRBJ2-7, the full variable domain is GAGVSQSPSNKVTEKGKDVELRCDPISGHTALYWYRQSLGQGLEFLIYFQGNSAPDKSGLPSDRFSAERTGGSVSTLTIQRTQQEDSAVYLCASSLAPGGWEQYFGPGTRLTVT.

The V and J genes are TRBV5-1 and TRBJ1-2, with 11 nucleotides matching TRBD1. The CDR3 spans 14 residues. Germline V CDR1 and CDR2: SGHRS, YFSETQ. Unmatched junction bases numbered 4, after V lost 3 bases and J lost 6 bases. The CDR3 nucleotides read TGCGCCAGCAGCTCGGGACAGGGGGGGAATGGCTACACCTTC. Its protein is CASSSGQGGNGYTF.

The chain is built from TRBV5-1 and TRBJ2-5; TRBD2 agrees at 10 bases. The J call may be mistaken, given a closer DNA end match to TRBJ2-7. CDR1 SGHRS and CDR2 YFSETQ come from the germline V gene. This CDR3 has 14 residues. CDR3 bases: TGCGCCAGCGAGTCGGGACTAGCGAACAACGAGCAGTACTTC. This translates into CASESGLANNEQYF.

This clone appeared a single time. V usage is TRBV2 and J usage is TRBJ2-7; tentative D call: TRBD2 (5 bases). V dropped 4 bases and J dropped 4 bases, with 8 bases sitting between them. Germline V lookup: CDR1 SNHLY, CDR2 FYNNEI. The CDR3 covers 12 residues. CDR3 nucleotides: TGTGCCAGCAGTGCTAGCCGATACGAGCAGTACTTC. Translated, it gives CASSASRYEQYF.

J is TRBJ2-3 and V is TRBV7-9; D gene ambiguous. The CDR3 contains 15 residues. Germline CDR1 and CDR2: SEHNR and FQNEAQ (reference sequence). V gave up 5 bases and J gave up 1 base, with 13 bases separating them. The CDR3 DNA follows: TGTGCCAGCAGCCCACCAGCGCCCGGCACAGATACGCAGTATTTT. Its translation is CASSPPAPGTDTQYF.

This clone is a singleton in its sample. The CDR3 DNA follows: TGTGCCTCTCGATCGCCAGGTTCCTACGAGCAGTACTTC. Amino acids: CASRSPGSYEQYF. This chain links TRBV28 with TRBJ2-7, with D unresolved. Germline CDR1 is MDHEN and CDR2 is SYDVKM. The CDR3 sequence is 13 residues long. Trimming removed 11 bases at V and 1 base at J, with 15 bases between.

The J gene is TRBJ1-1, the V gene TRBV27; a possible D gene is TRBD1 (5 bases). Trimming shortened V by 3 bases and J by 1 base, and 12 bases separated the two germline ends. Germline V gene sequence: CDR1 MNHEY, CDR2 SMNVEV (reference sequence). The CDR3 totals 15 residues. The CDR3 sequence is CASSLQGVGNTEAFF. Here the CDR3 DNA reads TGTGCCAGCAGTTTGCAGGGTGTTGGGAACACTGAAGCTTTCTTT.